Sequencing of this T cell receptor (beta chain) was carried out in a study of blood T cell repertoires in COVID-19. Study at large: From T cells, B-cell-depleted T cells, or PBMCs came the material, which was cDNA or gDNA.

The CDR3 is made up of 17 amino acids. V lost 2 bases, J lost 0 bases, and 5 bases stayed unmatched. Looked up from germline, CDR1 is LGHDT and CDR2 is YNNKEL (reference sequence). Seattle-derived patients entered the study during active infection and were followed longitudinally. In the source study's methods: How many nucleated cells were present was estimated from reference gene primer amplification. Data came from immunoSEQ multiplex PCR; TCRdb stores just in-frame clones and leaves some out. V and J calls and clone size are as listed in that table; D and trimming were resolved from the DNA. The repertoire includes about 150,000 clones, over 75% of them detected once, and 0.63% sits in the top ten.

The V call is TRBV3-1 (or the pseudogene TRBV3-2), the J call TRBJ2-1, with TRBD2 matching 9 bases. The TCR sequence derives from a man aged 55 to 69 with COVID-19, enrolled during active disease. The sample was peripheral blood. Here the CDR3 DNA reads TGTGCCAGCAGCCAATATAGCGGGGGCGCCTCCTACAATGAGCAGTTCTTC. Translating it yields CASSQYSGGASYNEQFF.